The rows below give T cell receptor beta chains drawn from one sample of a study of blood T cell repertoires in COVID-19. Profiled with immunoSEQ multiplex PCR; TCRdb holds only in-frame clones, not every one. The sample includes about 380,000 clones, around 90% of them seen just once. The sequenced sample consisted of PBMCs or T cells enriched from blood (not recorded which). These receptors all stem from a woman between 18 and 29 years old who had recovered from COVID-19. Both conserved end residues are trimmed from each CDR3.

v_gene	j_gene	CDR3aa
TRBV27	TRBJ2-3	ASSPTGGASYNTDTQY
TRBV7-2	TRBJ2-1	ASSSSISGGARNEQF
TRBV6-5	TRBJ2-5	ASSYIVGSGETQY
TRBV5-1	TRBJ2-7	ASSLEPHYEQY
TRBV11-1	TRBJ2-3	ASSPSPGDTQY
TRBV2	TRBJ1-4	ASRGGENEKLF
TRBV6-5	TRBJ1-4	ASSYRGAHEKLF
TRBV10-2	TRBJ1-4	ASSELRGEKLF
TRBV9	TRBJ2-3	ASSVDRAADTQY
TRBV6-5	TRBJ1-2	ASSFQGNYGYT
TRBV5-1	TRBJ1-2	ASSGQGNYGYT
TRBV2	TRBJ1-4	ASGTGVEKLF
TRBV18	TRBJ1-1	ASSPSNTEAF
TRBV28	TRBJ1-5	ASSLLVREPQH
TRBV11-2	TRBJ2-7	ASSVGVTGGHEQY
TRBV6-5	TRBJ1-2	ASFPGAMGGGYT
TRBV4-3	TRBJ1-6	ASSQDRVWRLNSPLH
TRBV5-4	TRBJ2-1	ASSPVGTNNEQF
TRBV5-1	TRBJ2-7	ASSLDRAAEQY
TRBV28	TRBJ1-1	ASSLGGAMNTEAF
TRBV5-1	TRBJ1-3	ASSGGRNDTIY
TRBV9	TRBJ2-5	ASSAGPSRVSGETQY
TRBV5-1	TRBJ2-6	ASSLGGSGANVLT
TRBV29-1	TRBJ1-4	SVGRTGANEKLF
TRBV11-2	TRBJ2-7	ASTSASGGFYEQY
TRBV5-1	TRBJ2-7	ASSLEGEEQY
TRBV2	TRBJ2-7	ASSEQGVYEQY
TRBV5-4	TRBJ2-3	ASSPPTGGTDTQY
TRBV6-1	TRBJ2-1	ASSERRVSGNEQF
TRBV4-1	TRBJ1-5	ASSQVPEAYSNQPQH
TRBV9	TRBJ2-7	ASSVAGGGEQY
TRBV6-7	TRBJ1-1	AREQGTGKRGDTEAF
TRBV18	TRBJ2-7	ASSIPGQGHYEQY
TRBV2	TRBJ2-7	ASSGTSGGLRYEQY
TRBV5-4	TRBJ1-5	ASRPSPRDQPQH
TRBV11-2	TRBJ2-5	ASSLEGRGHQETQY
TRBV30	TRBJ1-5	AWSSRQESQPQH
TRBV5-1	TRBJ1-1	ASSLAGQTMNTEAF
TRBV29-1	TRBJ1-2	SVGGQATPNYGYT
TRBV6-1	TRBJ2-7	ASSEGTGGSHEQY
TRBV2	TRBJ1-5	ASTKLQGYQPQH
TRBV4-3	TRBJ1-1	ASSQGWGGLSEAF
TRBV2	TRBJ2-7	ASSSRGLALPYEQY
TRBV18	TRBJ2-7	ASSPETGSYEQY
TRBV7-9	TRBJ2-5	ASSLADTETQY
TRBV2	TRBJ2-5	ASSEGGLAELTQY
TRBV6-2/TRBV6-3	TRBJ2-7	ASSYSTTGSYEQY
TRBV9	TRBJ2-7	ASSVGSASRFEQY
TRBV30	TRBJ2-7	AWSVPWRASSYEQY
TRBV24-1	TRBJ2-2	ATSDLLGGELF
TRBV27	TRBJ1-2	ASSSGTGFGYGYT
TRBV4-2	TRBJ1-6	ASSQGGGPNL
TRBV7-2	TRBJ1-4	ASSPRTPANEKLF
TRBV14	TRBJ1-2	ASSQERGNGYT
TRBV6-5	TRBJ1-4	ASSYRALSSGEKLF
TRBV2	TRBJ2-7	ASSEDRIYEQY
TRBV10-3	TRBJ1-2	AISEVGTDNYGYT